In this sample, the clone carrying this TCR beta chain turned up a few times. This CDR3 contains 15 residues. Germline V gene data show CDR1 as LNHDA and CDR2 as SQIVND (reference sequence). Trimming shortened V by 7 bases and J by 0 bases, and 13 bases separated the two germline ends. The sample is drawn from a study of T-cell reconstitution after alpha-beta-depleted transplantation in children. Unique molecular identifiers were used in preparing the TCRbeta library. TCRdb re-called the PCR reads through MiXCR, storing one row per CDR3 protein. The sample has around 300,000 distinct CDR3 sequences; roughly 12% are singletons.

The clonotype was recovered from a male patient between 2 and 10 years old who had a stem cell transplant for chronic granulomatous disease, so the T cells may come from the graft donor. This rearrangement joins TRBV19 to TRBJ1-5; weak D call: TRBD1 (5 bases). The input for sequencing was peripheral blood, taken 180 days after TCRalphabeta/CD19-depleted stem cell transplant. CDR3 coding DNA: TGTGCCAGTAAGAGGGGCCCTTATAGCAATCAGCCCCAGCATTTT. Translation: CASKRGPYSNQPQHF.